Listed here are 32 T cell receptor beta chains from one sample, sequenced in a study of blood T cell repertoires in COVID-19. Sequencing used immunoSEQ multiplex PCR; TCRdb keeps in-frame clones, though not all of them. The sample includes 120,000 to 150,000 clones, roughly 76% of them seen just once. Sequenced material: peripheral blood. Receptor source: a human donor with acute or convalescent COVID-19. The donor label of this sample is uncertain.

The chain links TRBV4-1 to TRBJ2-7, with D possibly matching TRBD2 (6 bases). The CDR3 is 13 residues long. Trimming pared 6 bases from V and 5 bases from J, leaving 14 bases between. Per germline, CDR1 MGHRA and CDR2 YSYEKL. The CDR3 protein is CASSFGGRDEQYF. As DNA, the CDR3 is TGCGCCAGCAGTTTTGGAGGGCGCGACGAGCAGTACTTC.

CDR3: CASSLGTGKTNYGYTF. CDR3 in DNA: TGTGCCAGCAGCTTAGGGACGGGGAAGACTAACTATGGCTACACCTTC. The J gene is TRBJ1-2, the V gene TRBV11-2, with D unresolved. Germline V gene lookup returns CDR1 SGHAT and CDR2 FQNNGV. V dropped 1 base and J dropped 0 bases, with 12 bases sitting between them. The CDR3 spans 16 residues.

The CDR3 spells CASSVVVGDTIYF. In DNA form, the CDR3 reads TGTGCCAGTAGTGTGGTGGTAGGAGACACCATATATTTT. V and J are TRBV19 and TRBJ1-3; D gene unclear. This CDR3 is 13 amino acids long. With 5 bases removed from V and 8 bases from J, the gap between germline ends came to 13 bases. Germline V gives CDR1 LNHDA, CDR2 SQIVND (reference sequence). The full variable domain, rest sourced from reference TRBV19 and TRBJ1-3, is DGGITQSPKYLFRKEGQNVTLSCEQNLNHDAMYWYRQDPGQGLRLIYYSQIVNDFQKGDIAEGYSVSREKKESFPLTVTSAQKNPTAFYLCASSVVVGDTIYFGEGSWLTVV.

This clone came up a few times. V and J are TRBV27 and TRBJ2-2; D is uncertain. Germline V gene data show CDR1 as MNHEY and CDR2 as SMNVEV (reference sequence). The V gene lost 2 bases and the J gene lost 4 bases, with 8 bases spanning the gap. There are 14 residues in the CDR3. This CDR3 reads CASSLGQSTGELFF. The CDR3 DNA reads TGTGCCAGCAGTTTAGGGCAGTCCACCGGGGAGCTGTTTTTT.

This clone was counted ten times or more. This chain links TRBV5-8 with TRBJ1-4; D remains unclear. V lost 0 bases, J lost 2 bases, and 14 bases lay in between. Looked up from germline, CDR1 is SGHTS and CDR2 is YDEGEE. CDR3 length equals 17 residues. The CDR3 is CASSLVGRKMTNEKLFF. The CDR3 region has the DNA TGTGCCAGCAGCTTGGTGGGCAGGAAGATGACTAATGAAAAACTGTTTTTT.

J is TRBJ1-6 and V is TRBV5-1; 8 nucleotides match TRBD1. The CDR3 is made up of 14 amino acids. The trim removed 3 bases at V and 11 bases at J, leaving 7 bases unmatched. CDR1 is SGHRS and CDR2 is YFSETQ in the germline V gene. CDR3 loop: CASSSRTGQTPLHF. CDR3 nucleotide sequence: TGCGCCAGCAGCTCCCGGACAGGGCAGACACCCCTCCACTTT.

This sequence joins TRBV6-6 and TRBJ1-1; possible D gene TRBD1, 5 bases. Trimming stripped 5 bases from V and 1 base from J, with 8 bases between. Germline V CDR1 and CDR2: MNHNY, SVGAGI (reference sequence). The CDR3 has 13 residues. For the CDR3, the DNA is TGTGCCAGCAGTACAAGGGGGAACACTGAAGCTTTCTTT. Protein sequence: CASSTRGNTEAFF.

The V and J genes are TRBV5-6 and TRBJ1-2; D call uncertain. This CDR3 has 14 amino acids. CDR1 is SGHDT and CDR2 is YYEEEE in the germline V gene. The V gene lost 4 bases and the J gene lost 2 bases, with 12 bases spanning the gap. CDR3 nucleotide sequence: TGTGCCAGCAGCCACCCCACTCCCAACTATGGCTACACCTTC. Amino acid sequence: CASSHPTPNYGYTF.

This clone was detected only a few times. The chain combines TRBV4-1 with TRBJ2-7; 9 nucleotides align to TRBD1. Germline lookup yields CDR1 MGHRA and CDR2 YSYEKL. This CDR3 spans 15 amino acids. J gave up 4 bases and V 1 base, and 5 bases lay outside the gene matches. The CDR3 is CASSQGTGAGYEQYF. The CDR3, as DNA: TGCGCCAGCAGCCAAGGGACAGGGGCAGGGTACGAGCAGTACTTC.

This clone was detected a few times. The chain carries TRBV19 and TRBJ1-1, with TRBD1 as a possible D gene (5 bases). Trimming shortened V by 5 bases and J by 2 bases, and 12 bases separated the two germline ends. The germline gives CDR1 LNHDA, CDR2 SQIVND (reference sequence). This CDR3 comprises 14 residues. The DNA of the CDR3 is TGTGCCAGTAGTCTGCCGACAGCAAACACTGAAGCTTTCTTT. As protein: CASSLPTANTEAFF.

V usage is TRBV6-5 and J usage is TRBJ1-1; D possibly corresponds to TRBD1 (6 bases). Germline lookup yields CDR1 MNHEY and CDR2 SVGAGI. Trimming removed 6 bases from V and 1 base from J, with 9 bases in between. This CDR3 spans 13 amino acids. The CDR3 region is CASRGTTNTEAFF. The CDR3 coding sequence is TGTGCCAGCAGGGGGACAACGAACACTGAAGCTTTCTTT.

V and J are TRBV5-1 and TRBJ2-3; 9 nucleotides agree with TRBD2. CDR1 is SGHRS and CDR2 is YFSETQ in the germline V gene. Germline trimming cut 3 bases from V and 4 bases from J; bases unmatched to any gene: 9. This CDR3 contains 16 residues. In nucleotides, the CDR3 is TGCGCCAGCAGCTGGTTAGCGGGGGACCCTTCAGATACGCAGTATTTT. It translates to CASSWLAGDPSDTQYF.

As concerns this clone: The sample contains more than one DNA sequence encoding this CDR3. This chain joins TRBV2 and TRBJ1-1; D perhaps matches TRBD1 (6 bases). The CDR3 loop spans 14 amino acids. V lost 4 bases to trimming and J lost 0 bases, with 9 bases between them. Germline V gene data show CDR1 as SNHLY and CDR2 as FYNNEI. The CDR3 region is CASSAGQLNTEAFF. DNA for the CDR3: TGTGCCAGCAGTGCAGGACAGTTGAACACTGAAGCTTTCTTT.

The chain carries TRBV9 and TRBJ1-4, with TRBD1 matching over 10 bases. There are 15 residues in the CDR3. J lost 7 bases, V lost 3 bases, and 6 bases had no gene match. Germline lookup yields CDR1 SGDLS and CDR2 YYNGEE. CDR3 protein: CASSADRGQGEKLFF. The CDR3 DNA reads TGTGCCAGCAGCGCCGACAGGGGGCAAGGTGAAAAACTGTTTTTT.

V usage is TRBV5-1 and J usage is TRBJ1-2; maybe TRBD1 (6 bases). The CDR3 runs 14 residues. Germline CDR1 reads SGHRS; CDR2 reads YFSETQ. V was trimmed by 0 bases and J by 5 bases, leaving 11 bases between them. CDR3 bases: TGCGCCAGCAGCTTGGAAGGGACACCTTATGGCTACACCTTC. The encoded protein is CASSLEGTPYGYTF. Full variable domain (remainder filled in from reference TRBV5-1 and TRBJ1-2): KAGVTQTPRYLIKTRGQQVTLSCSPISGHRSVSWYQQTPGQGLQFLFEYFSETQRNKGNFPGRFSGRQFSNSRSEMNVSTLELGDSALYLCASSLEGTPYGYTFGSGTRLTVV.

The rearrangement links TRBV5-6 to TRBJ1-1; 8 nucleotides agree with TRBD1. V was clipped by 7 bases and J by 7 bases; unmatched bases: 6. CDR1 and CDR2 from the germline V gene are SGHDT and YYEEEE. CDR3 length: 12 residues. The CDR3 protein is CASHYRGSEAFF. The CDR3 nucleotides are TGTGCCAGCCACTACAGGGGGAGTGAAGCTTTCTTT.

CDR3 in amino acids: CASSSRDGGLVYNEQFF. The CDR3 DNA sequence: TGCGCCAGCAGCTCCCGTGACGGGGGTTTAGTCTACAATGAGCAGTTCTTC. V is TRBV5-1 and J is TRBJ2-1; TRBD2 might be the D (6 bases). Germline V CDR1 and CDR2: SGHRS, YFSETQ. The V gene lost 3 bases and the J gene lost 3 bases, with 19 bases spanning the gap. The CDR3 consists of 17 residues. Together with reference TRBV5-1 and TRBJ2-1, the CDR3 gives the full variable domain: KAGVTQTPRYLIKTRGQQVTLSCSPISGHRSVSWYQQTPGQGLQFLFEYFSETQRNKGNFPGRFSGRQFSNSRSEMNVSTLELGDSALYLCASSSRDGGLVYNEQFFGPGTRLTVL.

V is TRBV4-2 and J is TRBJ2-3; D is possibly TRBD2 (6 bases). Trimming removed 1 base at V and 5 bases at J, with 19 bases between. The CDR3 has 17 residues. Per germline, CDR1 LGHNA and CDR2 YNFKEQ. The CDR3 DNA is TGTGCCAGCAGCCAAGGAGTCCGGGGGAGGTTGGGAGATACGCAGTATTTT. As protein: CASSQGVRGRLGDTQYF.

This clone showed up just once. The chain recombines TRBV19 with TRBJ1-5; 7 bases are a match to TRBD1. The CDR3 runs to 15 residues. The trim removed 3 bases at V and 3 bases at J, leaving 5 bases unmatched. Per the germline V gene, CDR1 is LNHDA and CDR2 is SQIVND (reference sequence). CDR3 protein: CASSIRRGNNQPQHF. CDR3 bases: TGTGCCAGTAGTATCCGCAGGGGGAACAATCAGCCCCAGCATTTT.

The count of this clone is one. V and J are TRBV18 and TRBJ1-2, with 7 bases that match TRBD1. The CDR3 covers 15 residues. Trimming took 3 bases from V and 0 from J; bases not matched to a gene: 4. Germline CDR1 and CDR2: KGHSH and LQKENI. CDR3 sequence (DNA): TGTGCCAGCTCACCCGGGACAGAGGCTAACTATGGCTACACCTTC. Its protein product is CASSPGTEANYGYTF.

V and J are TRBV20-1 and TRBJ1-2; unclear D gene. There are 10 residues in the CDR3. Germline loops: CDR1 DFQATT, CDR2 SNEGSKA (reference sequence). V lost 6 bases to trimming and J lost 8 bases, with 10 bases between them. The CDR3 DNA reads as TGCAGTGCCGTCATGAGCGGCTACACCTTC. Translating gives CSAVMSGYTF.

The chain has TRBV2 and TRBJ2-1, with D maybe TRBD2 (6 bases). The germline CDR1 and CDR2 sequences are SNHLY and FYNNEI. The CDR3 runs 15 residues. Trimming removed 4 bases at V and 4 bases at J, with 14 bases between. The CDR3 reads CASSARDWGYNEQFF. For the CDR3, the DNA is TGTGCCAGCAGTGCCCGGGACTGGGGATACAATGAGCAGTTCTTC.

For the CDR3, the DNA is TGTGCCATCAGTGAGAGTCAGAGCACAGATACGCAGTATTTT. Amino acid sequence: CAISESQSTDTQYF. The chain carries TRBV10-3 and TRBJ2-3; no definite D call. The germline CDR1 and CDR2 sequences are ENHRY and SYGVKD. V lost 2 bases and J 0 bases, leaving 6 bases between the germline ends. There are 14 residues in the CDR3.

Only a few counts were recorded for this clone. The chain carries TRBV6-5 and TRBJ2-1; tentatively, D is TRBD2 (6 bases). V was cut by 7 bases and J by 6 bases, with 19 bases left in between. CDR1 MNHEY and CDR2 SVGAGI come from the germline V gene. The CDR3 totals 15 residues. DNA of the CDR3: TGTGCCAGCACCCCACTTGGGGGGACGCTCAATGAGCAGTTCTTC. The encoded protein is CASTPLGGTLNEQFF.

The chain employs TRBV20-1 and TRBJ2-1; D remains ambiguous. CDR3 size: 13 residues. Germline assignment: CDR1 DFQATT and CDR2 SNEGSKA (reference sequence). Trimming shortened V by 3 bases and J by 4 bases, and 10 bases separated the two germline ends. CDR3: CSASGSLYNEQFF. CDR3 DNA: TGCAGTGCTAGTGGCAGTCTTTACAATGAGCAGTTCTTC.

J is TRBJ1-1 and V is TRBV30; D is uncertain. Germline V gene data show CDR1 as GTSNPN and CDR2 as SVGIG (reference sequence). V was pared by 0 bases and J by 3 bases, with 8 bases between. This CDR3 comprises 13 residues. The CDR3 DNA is TGTGCCTGGAGTGTTACAGAGTACACTGAAGCTTTCTTT. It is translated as CAWSVTEYTEAFF.

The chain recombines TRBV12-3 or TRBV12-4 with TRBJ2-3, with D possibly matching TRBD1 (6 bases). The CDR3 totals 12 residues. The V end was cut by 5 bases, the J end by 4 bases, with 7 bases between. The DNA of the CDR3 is TGTGCCAGCAGTCCAGGGGCAGATACGCAGTATTTT. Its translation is CASSPGADTQYF.

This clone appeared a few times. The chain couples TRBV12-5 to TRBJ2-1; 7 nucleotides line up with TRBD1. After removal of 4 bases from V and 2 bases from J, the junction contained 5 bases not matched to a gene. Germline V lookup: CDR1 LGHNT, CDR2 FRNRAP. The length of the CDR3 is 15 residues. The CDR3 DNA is TGTGCTAGTGGTTCGGGACAGTCCGCCTACAATGAGCAGTTCTTC. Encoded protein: CASGSGQSAYNEQFF.

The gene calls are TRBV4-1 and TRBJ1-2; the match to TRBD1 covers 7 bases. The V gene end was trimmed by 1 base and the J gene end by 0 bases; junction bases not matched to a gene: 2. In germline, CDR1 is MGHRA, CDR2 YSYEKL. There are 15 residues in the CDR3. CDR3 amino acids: CASSQVDRANYGYTF. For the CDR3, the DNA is TGCGCCAGCAGCCAAGTCGACAGGGCTAACTATGGCTACACCTTC.

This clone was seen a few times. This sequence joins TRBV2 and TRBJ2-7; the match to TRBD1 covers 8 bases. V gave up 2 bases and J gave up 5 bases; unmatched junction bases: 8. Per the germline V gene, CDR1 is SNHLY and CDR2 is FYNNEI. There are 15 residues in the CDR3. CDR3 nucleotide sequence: TGTGCCAGCAGTGAACCGGGACAGGCTCCGGACGAGCAGTACTTC. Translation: CASSEPGQAPDEQYF.

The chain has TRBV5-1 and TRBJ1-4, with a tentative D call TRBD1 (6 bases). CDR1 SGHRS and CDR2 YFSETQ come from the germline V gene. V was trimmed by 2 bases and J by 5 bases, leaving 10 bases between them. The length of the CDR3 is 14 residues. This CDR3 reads CASSFTGMNEKLFF. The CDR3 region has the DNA TGCGCCAGCAGCTTTACAGGGATGAATGAAAAACTGTTTTTT.

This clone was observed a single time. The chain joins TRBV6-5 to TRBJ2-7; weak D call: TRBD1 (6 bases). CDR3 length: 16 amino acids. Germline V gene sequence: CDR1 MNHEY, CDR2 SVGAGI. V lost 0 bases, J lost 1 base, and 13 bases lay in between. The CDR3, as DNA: TGTGCCAGCAGTTACTCTGCGCAGGGGATGTCCTACGAGCAGTACTTC. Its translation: CASSYSAQGMSYEQYF.